This TCR beta chain was identified in a study of patients and donors after allogeneic stem cell transplantation (dated by TCRdb to between 2020 and 2021). Receptor amplification or capture employed RT-PCR. TCRdb records NextSeq 550 as the sequencer. Starting from the raw public reads, TCRdb applied fastp trimming at Q25, assembled clones with MiXCR and retained in-frame beta chains. Each CDR3 protein gets just one entry, which takes the most common genes and DNA from the rows behind it. The sample table holds 84,000 or so distinct CDR3 sequences, of which about 48% were seen once. The ten biggest clones cover under 70% of the sample. V was cut back by 2 bases and J by 8 bases, leaving a gap of 6 bases between them. The CDR3 covers 11 residues, taking in both the cysteine and the phenylalanine. Only the CDR3 region is kept as DNA, spanning 33 bases read in frame from base 1. A word on this clonotype: Which antigen it targets is not known. No quality values exist for individual bases; no much larger clone is one base distant.

The receptor chain draws on TRBV12-3 or TRBV12-4 and TRBJ1-2; there is no confident call for the D gene. The sequenced sample was blood, either unsorted or a sorted T cell fraction (not recorded which). The sequence was collected from a human donor who was either an allogeneic HSCT recipient or a stem cell or donor lymphocyte infusion donor (not recorded which). It is not recorded whose cells these are; they may come from a transplant donor. The CDR3: CASSLSKGYTF. Read as DNA, the sequence is TGTGCCAGCAGTTTAAGTAAGGGCTACACCTTC.